This T cell receptor beta chain was sequenced during a study of CD8 T cells in ankylosing spondylitis (dated by TCRdb to about 2017). About the study as a whole: The study profiled T cell receptor beta repertoires in healthy donors and ankylosing spondylitis patients to find disease-linked TCR variants. The full study cohort comprised around 25 ankylosing spondylitis patients and 110 or so healthy donors. Peripheral blood was sampled, and synovial fluid was also collected from ankylosing spondylitis patients. Study-wide findings and limitations: Significant enrichment of the disease-linked clones was reported in matched synovial fluid samples from ankylosing spondylitis patients. In peripheral blood, the disease-linked clones were found at relatively low frequencies and had a CD8+ phenotype. Blood from ankylosing spondylitis patients appeared to be characterized by a TCR beta motif composed of about eight highly homologous amino acid variants. Some of the motif variants had been reported before in the synovial fluid and blood of reactive arthritis patients, a finding that suggests common disease-initiation mechanisms.

This clonotype was seen a few times. Its antigen is unknown. No much larger clone is present one base from it, and per-base qualities are unavailable. The listed sequencing device is Illumina HiSeq 2500. Quantitative 5'-RACE with molecular barcodes was used to prepare TCR beta libraries. Concerning the study's data processing: Disease-linked TCR variants were identified with a new computational method built on a probabilistic model of VDJ rearrangement. The public reads were reanalyzed by TCRdb: fastp trimming at Q25, MiXCR alignment, in-frame beta chains only. A single entry per CDR3 protein holds the most common genes and DNA from its merged rows. These V and J calls originate from TCRdb's pipeline instead of the authors' own analysis. Within this sample are some 450,000 distinct CDR3 sequences, with 17% of them counted one time only. Clones ranked in the top ten supply over 1% of the sample. The CDR3 numbers 17 residues from cysteine through phenylalanine. CDR3 DNA only is kept here, 51 bases in frame from base 1. V loses 4 bases of germline sequence and J loses 3 bases, and the interval between the two ends is 23 bases. CDR1 and CDR2, looked up from the germline V gene, are SGHRS and YFSETQ.

The source material was blood, either unsorted or a sorted T cell fraction (not recorded which). The chain is assembled from TRBV5-1 and TRBJ2-7; the D call could be TRBD1 or TRBD2, with each sharing 7 bases. The sequence was collected from a male donor with ankylosing spondylitis. For the CDR3, the sequence is CASSRGGLGGDLYEQYF. The DNA sequence follows: TGCGCCAGCAGCCGCGGGGGTCTAGGGGGCGACCTCTACGAGCAGTACTTC.